This T cell receptor (beta chain) was observed in a study of identical twins. The study, taken as a whole, reports: With abundant cord blood beta clonotypes, insertions were fewer; memory repertoires showed no such pattern. Models underestimated how often monozygotic twins shared out-of-frame TCR alpha.

This clonotype was seen only a few times. Its matching antigen is unknown. TCRdb used MiXCR to reprocess the 5' RACE reads, holding one entry per CDR3 protein. The sample has about 240,000 distinct CDR3 sequences; roughly 12% are singletons. Germline CDR1 SGHAT, CDR2 FQDESV (reference sequence). The germline V and J ends were trimmed by 5 bases and 1 base, with 21 bases remaining between them. The length of the CDR3 is 18 residues. This sample was also put to use in a study of yellow fever vaccine responses in identical twins.

The sample comprised memory (CD45RO+) T cells sorted from blood. This chain uses TRBV11-1 with TRBJ2-1, with unresolved D. The source is a young woman in good health. The DNA for the CDR3 is TGTGCCAGCAGCCCCATGGATTTATTATTGGGTTCCTACAATGAGCAGTTCTTC. This gives the protein CASSPMDLLLGSYNEQFF.